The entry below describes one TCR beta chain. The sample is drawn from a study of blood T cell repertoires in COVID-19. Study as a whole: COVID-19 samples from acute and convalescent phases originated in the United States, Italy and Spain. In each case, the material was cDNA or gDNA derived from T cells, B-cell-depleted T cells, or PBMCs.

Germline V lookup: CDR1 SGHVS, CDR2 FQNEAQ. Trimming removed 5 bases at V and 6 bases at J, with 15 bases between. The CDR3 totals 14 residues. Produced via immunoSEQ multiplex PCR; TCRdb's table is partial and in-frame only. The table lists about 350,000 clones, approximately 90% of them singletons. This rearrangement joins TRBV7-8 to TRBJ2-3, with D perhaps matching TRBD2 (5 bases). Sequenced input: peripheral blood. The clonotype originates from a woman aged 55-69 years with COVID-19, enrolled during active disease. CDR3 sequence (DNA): TGTGCCAGCAGCGAGGAGGAGATTTGGGATACGCAGTATTTT. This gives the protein CASSEEEIWDTQYF.